A selection of T cell receptor beta chains follows, all from one sample in a study of vaccination effects on CD4 cells after COVID-19. For these receptors, no antigen is known. The assay was immunoSEQ multiplex PCR, and TCRdb's table has in-frame clones only and misses some. The table lists 60,000 to 80,000 clones, about 74% of them singletons. Specimen: CD4+ T cells from PBMCs cultured without peptide, collected after COVID-19 vaccination. The source is a human donor who received a COVID-19 vaccine. Each CDR3 is given without its conserved first and last residue. A D gene is named only where the DNA matches it firmly.

D gene,V gene,J gene,CDR3 protein
-,TRBV5-4,TRBJ2-2,ASSPRGTGGNTGELF
TRBD2,TRBV14,TRBJ2-5,ASSLRSWTSGKETQY
-,TRBV12-3/TRBV12-4,TRBJ2-5,ASSLNWQETQY
-,TRBV6-1,TRBJ1-5,ASSDFGGAGNQPQH
-,TRBV19,TRBJ1-2,ASSRRQLSGYT
-,TRBV18,TRBJ2-3,ASSPQRGSGDTQY
TRBD1,TRBV3-1/TRBV3-2,TRBJ2-5,ASSYRGQETQY
-,TRBV6-5,TRBJ1-2,ASRIRDNDGYT
TRBD2,TRBV6-6,TRBJ2-1,ASSHPGLARINEQF
-,TRBV5-1,TRBJ2-5,ASSFTAQETQY
-,TRBV6-1,TRBJ1-6,ASSDLRAKSSPLH
-,TRBV5-1,TRBJ1-5,ASSYGTAQPQH
TRBD1,TRBV29-1,TRBJ2-1,SGKGAIGNEQF
-,TRBV6-5,TRBJ2-5,ASSSPGSETQY
-,TRBV6-5,TRBJ1-2,ASSYRGRANYGYT
-,TRBV4-3,TRBJ1-3,ASSLQLGGSGNTIY
TRBD1,TRBV24-1,TRBJ2-1,ATSDLGTGLHEQF
-,TRBV9,TRBJ1-1,ASSTGPRNTEAF
-,TRBV11-1,TRBJ1-1,ASSLGSRAF
-,TRBV21-1,TRBJ2-2,ASSKVGIGVNRELF
TRBD1,TRBV18,TRBJ2-1,ASSPGTGGNEQF
-,TRBV29-1,TRBJ1-2,SAGQTNYGYT
-,TRBV3-1/TRBV3-2,TRBJ1-6,ASSQDWAPSPLH
-,TRBV3-1/TRBV3-2,TRBJ1-1,ASSQAVNTEAF
-,TRBV5-6,TRBJ2-2,ASSSQPVGLSGELF
-,TRBV9,TRBJ1-4,ASSASAGGGDEKLF
-,TRBV5-1,TRBJ2-1,ASSLEGGSYNEQF
-,TRBV12-3/TRBV12-4,TRBJ1-3,GGSGNTIY
-,TRBV27,TRBJ1-6,ASSFAANSPLH
-,TRBV6-5,TRBJ2-5,ASSYRIGSQETQY
-,TRBV11-3,TRBJ2-1,ASSLVGRGAEQF
-,TRBV5-5,TRBJ1-3,ASSLAYGLQNTIY
-,TRBV7-3,TRBJ2-1,ASSPTSNTYNEQF
-,TRBV7-3,TRBJ2-3,ASSPGVRGPTDTQY
-,TRBV7-2,TRBJ1-2,ASAWTSTDGYT
-,TRBV12-3/TRBV12-4,TRBJ2-5,ASSSGIGTQY
-,TRBV7-2,TRBJ1-5,ASSLVHIPRYSNQPQH
-,TRBV18,TRBJ2-3,ASSPAPGTDTQY
TRBD2,TRBV7-8,TRBJ2-2,ASSSSGGLNTGELF
-,TRBV6-5,TRBJ2-3,ASSGRPDSTDTQY
-,TRBV3-1/TRBV3-2,TRBJ1-1,ASSLRLDVREAF
-,TRBV18,TRBJ1-5,ASSPLGQRQPQH
-,TRBV5-4,TRBJ1-1,ASSLNPGDAEAF
-,TRBV10-3,TRBJ2-5,AISVLGGNTQETQY
TRBD1,TRBV2,TRBJ2-2,ASSVVTGATGELF
TRBD2,TRBV13,TRBJ2-5,ASSRYTSGGAWETQY
-,TRBV6-2/TRBV6-3,TRBJ1-1,ASSYTTGEAF
-,TRBV7-9,TRBJ1-4,ASSLATGGARPNEKLF
-,TRBV7-2,TRBJ1-1,ASSFDHATNTEAF
-,TRBV19,TRBJ1-2,ASSSQSGGDYGYT
TRBD1,TRBV5-1,TRBJ1-4,ASSLAGGSTNEKLF
-,TRBV11-3,TRBJ2-6,ASSQGGAGANVLT
-,TRBV5-1,TRBJ1-1,ASSFRSDTEAF
-,TRBV7-8,TRBJ2-2,ASSRGSPPGELF
-,TRBV20-1,TRBJ1-1,SAYRRTEAF
-,TRBV10-2,TRBJ1-5,ASSEFRAGNQPQH
-,TRBV6-5,TRBJ1-5,ASSLSGGQPQH
-,TRBV6-2/TRBV6-3,TRBJ2-3,ASSYGGPTDTQY
-,TRBV2,TRBJ2-4,ASNNGWENIQY